This TCR beta chain was sequenced during a study of T cells expressing NK-cell markers. Overall study findings and caveats: Dominant NKG2C+ clonotype frequencies of roughly 1.0-8% of CD8+ T cells were measured in six or seven donors. Evidence did not settle whether expanded NKG2C+ T cell clones targeted HCMV.

Of note for this clonotype: Its antigen is undetermined.

TCRdb derives one entry per CDR3 protein from the 5' RACE reads, leaving out DNA. Its clone listing holds roughly 380,000 distinct CDR3 sequences. The CDR3 has 13 amino acids. Germline CDR1 and CDR2: DFQATT and SNEGSKA (reference sequence). The rearrangement joins TRBV20-1 to TRBJ1-2. The sequenced material came from blood T cells: a sorted CD56 or NKG2C T cell subset, CD4+ or CD8+ T cells, or bulk PBMC T cells (not recorded which). The receptor was derived from a man aged 18 to 69 in good health. Here the CDR3 reads CSAQGQLTYGYTF.